The 5 T cell receptor gamma chains below all came from one sample that was sequenced in a study of gamma delta lymphoproliferative disorders and STAT genes. Genomic DNA from isolated PBMCs served as the sequencing template. TCRdb reanalyzed the multiplex PCR reads using CATT. The table includes approximately 2,000 gamma-chain clones, approximately 10% detected once. The source material was blood. Every receptor here comes from a human donor with gamma-delta T-cell large granular lymphocyte leukemia.

With respect to this clone: The DNA is omitted, as the CDR3 cannot be located on it reliably, and the CDR3 follows TCRdb's listing. There is no J gene call, but TRGV3 is given as the V gene. Germline-derived CDR1 and CDR2 are VTNTFY and YDVSTARD (reference sequence). Including both end residues, the CDR3 is 19 amino acids long. The CDR3 reads CATWDRRRGRNSLAVEQHF.

The chain is built from TRGV3 and TRGJ1 or TRGJ2. Assignment of the J gene here rests on matching the DNA to germline, because TCRdb gives none. The germline CDR1 and CDR2 sequences are VTNTFY and YDVSTARD (reference sequence). CDR3 length: 12 amino acids. With 0 bases clipped from V and 6 bases from J, the junction kept 2 bases outside the gene matches. CDR3 protein: CATWDRLYKKLF. CDR3 in DNA: TGTGCCACCTGGGACAGGCTTTATAAGAAACTCTTT.

This clone rates as medium-sized (0.01 to 0.1%). The same CDR3 can be traced to other DNA sequences in this sample. The chain joins TRGV4 to TRGJ1 or TRGJ2. In the absence of a J gene in TCRdb, the DNA was matched to germline to assign it here. Germline trimming cut 1 base from V and 6 bases from J; bases unmatched to any gene: 0. This CDR3 is built from 11 residues. Germline assignment: CDR1 EGSTGY and CDR2 YDSYTSSV. CDR3 bases: TGTGCCACCTGGGATGGTTATAAGAAACTCTTT. Protein sequence: CATWDGYKKLF.

This clone is medium-sized within its sample. The chain joins TRGV8 to TRGJ1 or TRGJ2. TCRdb does not report a J gene; here it was assigned by matching the DNA to germline references. From germline, CDR1 is VENAVY and CDR2 YDSYNSRV. The trim removed 0 bases at V and 5 bases at J, leaving 4 bases unmatched. The CDR3 spans 13 residues. The CDR3 sequence: CATWDRPNYKKLF. The CDR3 coding sequence is TGTGCCACCTGGGATAGGCCGAATTATAAGAAACTCTTT.

This clone was seen more than once but under ten times. V usage is TRGV9 and J usage is TRGJ1 or TRGJ2. Here the J gene came from matching the DNA to germline, since TCRdb omits it. The CDR3 runs to 13 residues. Germline trimming cut 3 bases from V and 0 bases from J; bases unmatched to any gene: 2. Germline-derived CDR1 and CDR2 are GITISATS and ISYDGTV (reference sequence). For the CDR3, the DNA is TGTGCCTTGTGGGAGACGAATTATTATAAGAAACTCTTT. Translation gives CALWETNYYKKLF.